The rows below give T cell receptor beta chains drawn from one sample of a study of human T cells and chemical hapten exposure. TCRdb re-analysed the RACE reads in MiXCR, keeping a single row per CDR3 protein. The sample records more than 95,000 distinct CDR3 sequences, roughly 27% being singletons. This specimen consisted of whole blood, obtained in connection with sensitization to the hapten diphenylcyclopropenone (DPC). These receptors were collected from a man aged 35-49 years with alopecia areata. Some clones in this sample may be carry-over from other donors' samples. Both conserved end residues are part of each CDR3. The D gene is left open where the match is weak. For some rows the clone size is stated as once, few or many, or as a class when expanded; others skip it.

j_gene,v_gene,d_gene,abundance,CDR3nt,CDR3aa
TRBJ1-4,TRBV5-5,NA,few,TGTGCCAGCAGCTTGGACGGCCTCCCAGGGGAAAAACTGTTTTTT,CASSLDGLPGEKLFF
TRBJ2-1,TRBV5-8,NA,NA,TGTGCCAGCAGCATAGGACTTCGGGGGTACAATGAGCAGTTCTTC,CASSIGLRGYNEQFF
TRBJ1-5,TRBV7-2,NA,NA,TGTGCCAGCAGCTTAGCCTACCCAGGGAGGGATCAGCCCCAGCATTTT,CASSLAYPGRDQPQHF
TRBJ2-4,TRBV6-5,TRBD1,NA,TGTGCCAGCAGGGGACAGGGTATAAACATTCAGTACTTC,CASRGQGINIQYF
TRBJ2-1,TRBV12-3/TRBV12-4,NA,NA,TGTGCCAGCAGTTTTGGGGGAGAATACAATGAGCAGTTCTTC,CASSFGGEYNEQFF
TRBJ2-7,TRBV28,NA,few,TGTGCCAGCAGTTTAGACCGGGTGGTTGAGCAGTACTTC,CASSLDRVVEQYF
TRBJ2-1,TRBV9,NA,NA,TGTGCCAGCAGCGTAGGAGCGGACCCAAAATACAATGAGCAGTTCTTC,CASSVGADPKYNEQFF
TRBJ2-7,TRBV28,NA,NA,TGTGCCAGCAGTCGGGGTGCAGAGACCTACGAGCAGTACTTC,CASSRGAETYEQYF
TRBJ2-1,TRBV11-2,TRBD2,NA,TGTGCCAGCAGCTGGGCCCTAGCGGGAGGTCCAGACAATGAGCAGTTCTTC,CASSWALAGGPDNEQFF
TRBJ2-7,TRBV28,NA,NA,TGTGCCAGCAGTTTGCCCGAGGTCTACGAGCAGTACTTC,CASSLPEVYEQYF
TRBJ2-7,TRBV5-1,NA,NA,TGCGCCAGCAGCTTTGAACATATTGACGACCAGCAGTACTTC,CASSFEHIDDQQYF
TRBJ1-1,TRBV20-1,NA,NA,TGCAGTCCGAATCTAGGGATGAACACTGAAGCTTTCTTT,CSPNLGMNTEAFF
TRBJ2-7,TRBV5-6,NA,NA,TGTGCCAGCAGCCCCTCTAGCGACTACGAGCAGTACTTC,CASSPSSDYEQYF
TRBJ2-7,TRBV2,TRBD2,NA,TGTGCCAGCAGTCCCCGGACTAGCGGGGCGGGGGTTCGGGAGCAGTACTTC,CASSPRTSGAGVREQYF
TRBJ1-1,TRBV12-3/TRBV12-4,NA,few,TGTGCCAGCAAGATATTGGGGGGCACTGAAGCTTTCTTT,CASKILGGTEAFF
TRBJ2-2,TRBV7-2,TRBD1,NA,TGTGCCAGCAGCCCCGACAGGGGGCGAGCCGGGGAGCTGTTTTTT,CASSPDRGRAGELFF